Detailed here is one TCR beta chain. Using 200 ng DNA, around 30,000 T cell genomes, the sorted-subset replicate PCRs were run. Clones were read by immunoSEQ multiplex PCR, and TCRdb kept only the in-frame ones, dropping some. The sample gives about 2.1 million clones, 85% to 95% of which show up once; about 1.5% is in the top ten. V shed 2 bases and J shed 6 bases, with 15 bases lying between them. Looked up from germline, CDR1 is SGDLS and CDR2 is YYNGEE. The CDR3 extends over 14 amino acids. It was CD45RO-negative cells, positively selected for CCR7, that made up naive CD8 cells, with terminally differentiated effector memory CD45RA+ cells excluded. This sample stems from a study of shared clonotypes between healthy human individuals.

The chain uses TRBV9 and TRBJ2-7; possibly TRBD1 for D (5 bases). This TCR was sampled from a man aged 18 to 30 in good health. Some clones in this sample may be carry-over from other donors' samples. The sample was naive CD8+ T cells from PBMCs. CDR3 loop: CASSVGGRVGEQYF. CDR3 sequence (DNA): TGTGCCAGCAGCGTTGGTGGCAGGGTGGGCGAGCAGTACTTC.